This T cell receptor (beta chain) came from a study of vaccination and CD4 T cells after COVID-19 (dated by TCRdb to between 2020 and 2023). A note on the overall study: Convalescent patients had a positive SARS-CoV-2 result on nasal swab PCR, and of these patients, nine had mild disease and one had severe disease. As controls, cultures received a CEFX viral epitope pool (the positive control), an HIV-1 Nef peptide pool (the negative control), or no peptide at all. Each participant got two doses of either the Pfizer-BioNTech BNT162b2 vaccine (n=8) or the Moderna mRNA-1273 vaccine (n=2). Post-COVID blood samples were collected from convalescent patients a median of around 96 days after diagnosis, with a range of about 30 to 180 days. Culture stimuli were overlapping spike peptide pools from SARS-CoV-2 and from the common cold coronaviruses HCoV-NL63, HCoV-OC43 and HCoV-229E. The spike-specific CD4+ TCR repertoire was compared before and after mRNA vaccination in 10 to 11 COVID-19 convalescent patients and a few infection-naive healthy vaccine recipients. Post-vaccine blood samples were collected a median of about 72 days after the second vaccine dose, ranging from about 14 to 241 days. In the convalescent cohort there were six males and four females, among whom were two Hispanic individuals, seven Caucasians, two Asians and one multiracial person. Broad study findings and their caveats: In convalescent patients, nearly all vaccine-specific clones (304 of 307) were found to be mono-reactive for SARS-CoV-2 spike rather than cross-reactive with common cold coronaviruses. In convalescent patients, a median about 86% of post-vaccine SARS-CoV-2-reactive clones were detected only after vaccination, and vaccine-specific priming was suggested by this finding. Only a relatively small number of convalescent patients were included in the study, and early timepoints following natural infection were not analyzed. An increase in the median number of SARS-CoV-2-reactive clonotypes from roughly 20 after infection to some 38 after vaccination was observed, but the change was not found to be significant.

The label giving this sample's treatment or condition can be read as: roughly 11-day PBMC culture with coronavirus spike peptide pools or control peptides (ViraFEST assay). The ViraFEST assay was used in the study, in which antigen-specific T cells were expanded with peptide pools and expanded clonotypes were subsequently identified by TCR sequencing. Positive SARS-CoV-2 PCR tests in the convalescent patients dated from March to December 2020, before Alpha, Beta and Delta variants emerged in the United States. PBMCs were cultured at roughly 1.8 million per well in IMDM supplemented with roughly 5% human AB serum and about 9.6 IU/ml IL-2, with roughly 9.5 ug/ml peptide pools added. On days 3 and 7, half of the culture medium was replaced with fresh IL-2-containing medium. Once the cells had been in culture for about 10 days, the EasySep CD4+ T cell isolation kit was used to isolate CD4+ T cells by negative selection. Ficoll-Paque Plus gradient centrifugation was used to isolate PBMCs from whole blood, and the isolated PBMCs were then either used fresh or cryopreserved at -140C. In general, triplicate wells were set up for every culture condition.

Receptors were amplified or captured by PCR. DNA from cultured CD4+ T cells underwent TCR sequencing with the Oncomine TCR Beta short-read assay at the Johns Hopkins FTIC core. The QIAamp micro DNA kit was used to extract genomic DNA from the cultured CD4+ T cells. The Oncomine TCR Beta libraries from cultured CD4+ T cells were pooled using unique dual indexes and then sequenced on an Illumina iSeq 100. The study's processing was this. Non-productive sequences were removed, and CDR3s not starting with C, not ending with F or W, or shorter than 7 amino acids were discarded. Antigen-specific clonotypes were identified using the MANAFEST web application through comparison of peptide-stimulated wells with reference and other culture wells. An FDR below 0.05, an odds ratio above 5, and a productive frequency above 0.1% in at least two of three replicate wells were required for clones to be considered positive. Cross-reactive clonotypes were defined as significantly expanded in both SARS-CoV-2 spike wells and at least one common cold coronavirus spike condition. Similarity between CDR3 sequences was evaluated in R version 3.6.1 using Levenshtein distances (stringdist) and unrooted phylogenetic trees (ape). TCRdb redid the processing of the public reads, applying fastp at Q25 and MiXCR, and retained in-frame beta chains. Duplicate CDR3 protein sequences are folded into a single record with the most common DNA and genes. The authors' filters were not applied to this entry. Counted in this sample were a few thousand distinct CDR3 sequences; roughly a fifth of them appeared once. The ten most abundant clones make up over 14% of the sample.

A distance of 9 bases separates the germline ends of V and J, which lose 2 bases and 5 bases respectively. The CDR3 runs 13 amino acids, cysteine and phenylalanine included. Kept here is only the CDR3 DNA, which spans 39 bases and is read in frame from base 1. The germline V gene provides CDR1 SGHTA and CDR2 FQGTGA. This clonotype has more than one count but fewer than ten. Its antigen remains undetermined. No clone much larger than this one lies a single base away; base qualities are absent. This receptor was obtained from a human donor who had recovered from COVID-19. The V and J segments used are TRBV7-3 and TRBJ2-5; the D gene cannot be resolved reliably. The source material was CD4+ T cells from blood, cultured in vitro. The CDR3 reads as follows: CASSLSVGETQYF. The DNA sequence reads TGTGCCAGCAGCTTATCCGTAGGGGAGACCCAGTACTTC. With all but the CDR3 taken from the reference TRBV7-3 and TRBJ2-5 genes, the full variable domain is: GAGVSQTPSNKVTEKGKYVELRCDPISGHTALYWYRQSLGQGPEFLIYFQGTGAADDSGLPNDRFFAVRPEGSVSTLKIQRTERGDSAVYLCASSLSVGETQYFGPGTRLLVL.